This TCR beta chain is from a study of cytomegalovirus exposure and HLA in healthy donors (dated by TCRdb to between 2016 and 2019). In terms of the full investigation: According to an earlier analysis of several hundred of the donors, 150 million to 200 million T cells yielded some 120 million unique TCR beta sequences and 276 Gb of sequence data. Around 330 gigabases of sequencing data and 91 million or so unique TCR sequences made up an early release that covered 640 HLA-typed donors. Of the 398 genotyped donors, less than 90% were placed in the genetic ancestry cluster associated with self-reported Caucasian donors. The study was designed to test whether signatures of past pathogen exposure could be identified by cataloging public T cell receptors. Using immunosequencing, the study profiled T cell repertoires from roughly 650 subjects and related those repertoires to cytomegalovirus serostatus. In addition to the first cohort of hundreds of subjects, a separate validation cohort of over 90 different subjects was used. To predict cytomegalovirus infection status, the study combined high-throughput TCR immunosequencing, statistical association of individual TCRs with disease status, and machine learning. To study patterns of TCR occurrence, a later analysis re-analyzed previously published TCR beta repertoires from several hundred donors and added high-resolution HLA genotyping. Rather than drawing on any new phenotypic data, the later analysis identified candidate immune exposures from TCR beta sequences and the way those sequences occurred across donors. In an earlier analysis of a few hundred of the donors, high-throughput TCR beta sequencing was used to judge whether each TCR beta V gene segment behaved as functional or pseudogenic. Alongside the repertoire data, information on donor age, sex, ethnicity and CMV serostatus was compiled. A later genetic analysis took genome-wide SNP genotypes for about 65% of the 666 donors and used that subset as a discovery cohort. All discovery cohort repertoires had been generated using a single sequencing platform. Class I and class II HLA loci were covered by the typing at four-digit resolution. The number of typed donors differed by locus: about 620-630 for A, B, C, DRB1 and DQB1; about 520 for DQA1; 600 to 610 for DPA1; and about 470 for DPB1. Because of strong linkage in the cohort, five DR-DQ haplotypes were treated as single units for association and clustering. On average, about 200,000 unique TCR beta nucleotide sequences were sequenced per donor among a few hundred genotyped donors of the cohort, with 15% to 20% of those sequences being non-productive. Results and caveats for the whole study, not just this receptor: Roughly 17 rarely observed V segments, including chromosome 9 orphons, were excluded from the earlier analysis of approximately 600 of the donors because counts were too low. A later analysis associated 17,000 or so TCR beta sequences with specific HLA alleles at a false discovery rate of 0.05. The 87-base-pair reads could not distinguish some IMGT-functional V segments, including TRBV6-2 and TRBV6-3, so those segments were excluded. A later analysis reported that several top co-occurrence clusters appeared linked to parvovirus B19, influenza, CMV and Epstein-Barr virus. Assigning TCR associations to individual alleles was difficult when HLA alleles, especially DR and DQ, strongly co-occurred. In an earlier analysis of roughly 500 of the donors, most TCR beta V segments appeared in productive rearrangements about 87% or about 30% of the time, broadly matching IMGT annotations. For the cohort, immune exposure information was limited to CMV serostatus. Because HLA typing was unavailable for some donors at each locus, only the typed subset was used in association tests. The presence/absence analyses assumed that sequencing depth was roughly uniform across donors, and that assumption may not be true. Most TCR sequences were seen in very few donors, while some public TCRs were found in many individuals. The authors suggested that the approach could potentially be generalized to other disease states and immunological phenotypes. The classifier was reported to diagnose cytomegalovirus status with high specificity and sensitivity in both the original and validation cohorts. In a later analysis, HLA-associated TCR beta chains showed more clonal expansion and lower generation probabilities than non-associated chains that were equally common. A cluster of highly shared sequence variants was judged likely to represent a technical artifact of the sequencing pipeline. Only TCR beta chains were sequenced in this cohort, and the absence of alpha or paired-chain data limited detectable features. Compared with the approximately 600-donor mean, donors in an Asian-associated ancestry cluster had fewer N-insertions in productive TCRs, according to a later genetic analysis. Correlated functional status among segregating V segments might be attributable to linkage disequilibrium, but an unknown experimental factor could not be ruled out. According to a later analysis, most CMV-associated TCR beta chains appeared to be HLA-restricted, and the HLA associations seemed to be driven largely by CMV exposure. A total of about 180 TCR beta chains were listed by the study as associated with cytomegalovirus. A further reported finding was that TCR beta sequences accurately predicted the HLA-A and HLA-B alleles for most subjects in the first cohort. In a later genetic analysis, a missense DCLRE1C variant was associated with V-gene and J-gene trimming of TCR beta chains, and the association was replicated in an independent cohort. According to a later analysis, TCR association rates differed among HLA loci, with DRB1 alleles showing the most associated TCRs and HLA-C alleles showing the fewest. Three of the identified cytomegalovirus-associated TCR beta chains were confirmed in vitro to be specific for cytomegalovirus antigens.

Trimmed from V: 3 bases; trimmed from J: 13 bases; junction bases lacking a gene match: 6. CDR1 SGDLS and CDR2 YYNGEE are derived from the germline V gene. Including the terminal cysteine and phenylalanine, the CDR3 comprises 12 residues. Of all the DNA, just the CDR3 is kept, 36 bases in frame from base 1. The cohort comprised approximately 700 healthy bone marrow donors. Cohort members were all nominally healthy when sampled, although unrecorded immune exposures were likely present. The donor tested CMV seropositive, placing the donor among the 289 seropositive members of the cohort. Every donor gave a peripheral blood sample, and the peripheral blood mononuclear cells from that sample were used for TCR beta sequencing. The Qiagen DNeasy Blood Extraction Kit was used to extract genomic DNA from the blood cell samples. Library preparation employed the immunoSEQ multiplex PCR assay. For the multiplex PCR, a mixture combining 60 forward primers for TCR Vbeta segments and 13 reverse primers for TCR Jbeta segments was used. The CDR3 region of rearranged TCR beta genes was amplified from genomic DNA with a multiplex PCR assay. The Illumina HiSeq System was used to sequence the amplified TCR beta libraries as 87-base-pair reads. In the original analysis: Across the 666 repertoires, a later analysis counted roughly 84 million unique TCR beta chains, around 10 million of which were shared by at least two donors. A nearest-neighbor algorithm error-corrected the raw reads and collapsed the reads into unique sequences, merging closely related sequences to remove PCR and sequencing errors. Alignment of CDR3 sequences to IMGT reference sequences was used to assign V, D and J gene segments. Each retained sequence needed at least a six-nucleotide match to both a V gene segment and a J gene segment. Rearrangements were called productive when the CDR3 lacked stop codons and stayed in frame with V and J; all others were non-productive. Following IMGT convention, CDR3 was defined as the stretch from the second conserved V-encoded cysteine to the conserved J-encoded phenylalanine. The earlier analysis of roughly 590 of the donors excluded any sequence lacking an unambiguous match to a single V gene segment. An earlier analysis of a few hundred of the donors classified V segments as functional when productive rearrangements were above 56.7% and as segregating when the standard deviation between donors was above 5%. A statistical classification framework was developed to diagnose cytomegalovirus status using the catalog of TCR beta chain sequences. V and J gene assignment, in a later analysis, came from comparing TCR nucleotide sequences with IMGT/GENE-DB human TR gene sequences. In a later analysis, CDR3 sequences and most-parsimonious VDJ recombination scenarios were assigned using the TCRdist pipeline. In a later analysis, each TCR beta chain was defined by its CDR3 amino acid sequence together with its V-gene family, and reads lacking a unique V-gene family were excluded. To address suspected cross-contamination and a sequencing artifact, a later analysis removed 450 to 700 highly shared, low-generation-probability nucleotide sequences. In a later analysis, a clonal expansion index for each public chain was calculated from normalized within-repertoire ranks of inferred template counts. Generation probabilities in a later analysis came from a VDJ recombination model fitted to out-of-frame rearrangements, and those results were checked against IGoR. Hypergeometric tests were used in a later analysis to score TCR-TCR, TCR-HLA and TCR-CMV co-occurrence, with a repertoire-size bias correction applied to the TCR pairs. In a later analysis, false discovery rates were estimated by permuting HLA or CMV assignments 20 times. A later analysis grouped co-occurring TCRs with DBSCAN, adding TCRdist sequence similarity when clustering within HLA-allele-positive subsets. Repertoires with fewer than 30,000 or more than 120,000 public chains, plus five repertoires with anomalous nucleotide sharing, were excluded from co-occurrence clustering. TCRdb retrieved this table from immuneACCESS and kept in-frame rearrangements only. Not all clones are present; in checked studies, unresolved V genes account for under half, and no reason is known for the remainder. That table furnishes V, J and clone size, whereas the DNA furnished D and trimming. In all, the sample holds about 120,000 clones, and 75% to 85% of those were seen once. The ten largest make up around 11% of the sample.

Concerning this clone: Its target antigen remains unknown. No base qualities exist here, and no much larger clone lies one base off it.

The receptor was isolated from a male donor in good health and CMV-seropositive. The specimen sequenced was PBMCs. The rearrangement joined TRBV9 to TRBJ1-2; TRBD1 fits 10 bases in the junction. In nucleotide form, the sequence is TGTGCCAGCAGCGCGGACAGGGGGGCGGGCACCTTC. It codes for CASSADRGAGTF.